This T cell receptor (beta chain) comes out of a study of T cell repertoires in cytomegalovirus infection. Study as a whole: Used in the study were CMV epitopes, some recently identified and HLA-C-restricted, others well-studied and HLA-B-restricted.

TCRdb re-called the reads with MiXCR, one entry per CDR3 protein. The table records about half a million distinct CDR3 sequences, around 35% of them present only once. Note on this clonotype: The antigen remains undetermined.

General study points: CMV-specific HLA-C-restricted TCR beta clonotypes dominated the ex vivo response.

CDR1 and CDR2 (germline): SGHTA, FQGNSA. Trimming cost V 5 bases and J 8 bases; bases outside gene matches: 6. The CDR3 is made up of 13 amino acids. This TCR was sampled from a human donor in good health (CMV status not recorded). Some clones in this sample may be carry-over from other donors' samples. Source: cultured PBMCs, taken from culture after CMV antigen stimulation. The rearrangement uses TRBV7-2 and TRBJ1-2; 9 bases match TRBD1. CDR3 in amino acids: CASSPGQGLGYTF. CDR3 sequence (DNA): TGTGCCAGCAGCCCCGGACAGGGGTTGGGCTACACCTTC.